One sample yielded the 25 T cell receptor beta chains listed below, sequenced in a study of shared clonotypes between healthy human individuals. Libraries were prepared by immunoSEQ multiplex PCR; TCRdb keeps only in-frame clonotypes and omits some of them. The table lists roughly 170,000 clones, 60% to 75% of them singletons. Input material: memory CD4+ T cells sorted from blood. Subset of the sample: CD45RA-negative fraction. The receptor set was obtained from a man younger than 45 in good health.

The chain links TRBV7-2 to TRBJ2-7; TRBD1 is a possible D gene (6 bases). V was trimmed by 4 bases and J by 4 bases, leaving 17 bases between them. Germline CDR1 and CDR2: SGHTA and FQGNSA. CDR3 length: 15 residues. The CDR3 nucleotides are TGTGCCAGCAGCTCGGAAGGACAGAGACCATACGAGCAGTACTTC. This encodes CASSSEGQRPYEQYF.

The J gene is TRBJ2-1, the V gene TRBV25-1; D call uncertain. Trimming took 2 bases from V and 7 from J, leaving 9 bases between them. CDR1 and CDR2 (germline): MGHDK, SYGVNS. The CDR3 totals 13 residues. CDR3 nucleotides: TGTGCCAGCAGTGAACCAGCATCAAATGAGCAGTTCTTC. This codes for CASSEPASNEQFF.

The chain carries TRBV5-1 and TRBJ2-7; D is undetermined. CDR1 is SGHRS, CDR2 YFSETQ, per germline. Trimming removed 4 bases from V and 5 bases from J, with 16 bases in between. The CDR3 covers 14 residues. This CDR3 is CASSLDALRDEQYF. The CDR3 DNA reads as TGCGCCAGCAGCCTGGACGCCTTACGGGACGAGCAGTACTTC. The full variable domain, completed using reference TRBV5-1 and TRBJ2-7, is KAGVTQTPRYLIKTRGQQVTLSCSPISGHRSVSWYQQTPGQGLQFLFEYFSETQRNKGNFPGRFSGRQFSNSRSEMNVSTLELGDSALYLCASSLDALRDEQYFGPGTRLTVT.

This chain joins TRBV19 and TRBJ2-7; 7 bases match TRBD2. Trimming took 9 bases from V and 0 from J; bases not matched to a gene: 8. The CDR3 length is 14 residues. The germline V gene encodes CDR1 LNHDA and CDR2 SQIVND (reference sequence). The CDR3 DNA reads TGTGCCAGAGGGGACTACCGAAACTCCTACGAGCAGTACTTC. Protein sequence: CARGDYRNSYEQYF.

Worth noting for this clone: This sample includes further DNA sequences coding for the same CDR3. The chain recombines TRBV18 with TRBJ2-5, with D perhaps matching TRBD2 (6 bases). V shed 3 bases and J shed 5 bases, with 7 bases lying between them. The germline CDR1 and CDR2 sequences are KGHSH and LQKENI. The CDR3 spans 12 residues. CDR3 in amino acids: CASSPGGETQYF. The DNA of the CDR3 is TGTGCCAGCTCACCGGGGGGTGAGACCCAGTACTTC.

This chain links TRBV11-2 with TRBJ2-5; 8 nucleotides agree with TRBD1. Germline-derived CDR1 and CDR2 are SGHAT and FQNNGV. The CDR3 spans 15 residues. Trimming at V came to 5 bases and at J to 4 bases, leaving 9 bases not matched to a gene. This CDR3 reads CASSPGQGAGETQYF. As DNA, the CDR3 is TGTGCCAGCAGCCCGGGGCAGGGGGCGGGAGAGACCCAGTACTTC.

About this clone itself: The same CDR3 also results from other DNA sequences found in this sample. The V and J genes are TRBV11-2 and TRBJ1-1; no clear D gene. Germline V CDR1 and CDR2: SGHAT, FQNNGV. Deletions cut 1 base from V and 4 bases from J, with 4 bases between. The CDR3 length is 12 residues. The CDR3 sequence is CASSLGATEAFF. The DNA for the CDR3 is TGTGCCAGCAGCTTAGGTGCCACTGAAGCTTTCTTT.

The rearrangement joins TRBV15 to TRBJ1-2; 12 nucleotides match TRBD1. CDR1 is LNHNV, CDR2 YYDKDF, per germline (reference sequence). The trim removed 3 bases at V and 3 bases at J, leaving 5 bases unmatched. The CDR3 extends over 16 amino acids. The CDR3 spells CATSRPRDRGHYGYTF. DNA for the CDR3: TGTGCCACCAGCAGGCCGAGGGACAGGGGGCACTATGGCTACACCTTC.

The rearrangement joins TRBV5-5 to TRBJ2-3; TRBD1 matches at 8 bases. This CDR3 is 15 amino acids long. Germline V gives CDR1 SGHKS, CDR2 YYEKEE (reference sequence). The trim removed 3 bases at V and 10 bases at J, leaving 13 bases unmatched. The DNA of the CDR3 is TGTGCCAGCAGCTCCGGGACAGGACTGTTAGCGGCGCAGTATTTT. Translated, it gives CASSSGTGLLAAQYF.

This chain links TRBV7-5 with TRBJ2-3; TRBD1 is taken as the D call from the table, unchecked against the DNA. TRBV7-5 is classified as a pseudogene. The CDR3 consists of 18 residues. The CDR3 protein is CVRSGPRDRGRSTDTQYF. In nucleotides, the CDR3 is TGTGTCAGAAGCGGGCCTCGGGACAGGGGACGAAGCACAGATACGCAGTATTTT.

V and J are TRBV6-5 and TRBJ2-1, with 8 bases that match TRBD2. This CDR3 contains 15 residues. V shed 5 bases, J shed 4 bases, and the junction held 7 bases outside the gene matches. Germline CDR1 and CDR2: MNHEY and SVGAGI. The CDR3 DNA sequence: TGTGCCAGCAGTCAATCACTAGCGGCTTACAATGAGCAGTTCTTC. Its translation is CASSQSLAAYNEQFF.

This rearrangement joins TRBV5-1 to TRBJ2-3, with 8 bases that match TRBD2. V dropped 2 bases and J dropped 1; count of bases not matched to a gene: 6. CDR1 and CDR2 (germline): SGHRS, YFSETQ. The CDR3 consists of 16 residues. CDR3 sequence reads: CASSLSGSYRTDTQYF. Here the CDR3 DNA reads TGCGCCAGCAGCTTAAGCGGGAGTTATCGCACAGATACGCAGTATTTT. The full variable domain, its missing parts supplied by reference TRBV5-1 and TRBJ2-3, is KAGVTQTPRYLIKTRGQQVTLSCSPISGHRSVSWYQQTPGQGLQFLFEYFSETQRNKGNFPGRFSGRQFSNSRSEMNVSTLELGDSALYLCASSLSGSYRTDTQYFGPGTRLTVL.

This chain links TRBV6-6 with TRBJ2-7; 8 bases align to TRBD1. The J segment lost 5 bases and the V segment lost 6 bases, leaving 6 bases of the junction unmatched. The germline CDR1 and CDR2 sequences are MNHNY and SVGAGI (reference sequence). CDR3 length equals 13 residues. CDR3 bases: TGTGCCAGCAGCAGACAGGGGTTTCACGAGCAGTACTTC. The encoded protein is CASSRQGFHEQYF.

The chain carries TRBV6-5 and TRBJ1-3; D is possibly TRBD1 (5 bases). This CDR3 has 13 residues. The V and J ends lost 8 bases and 1 base respectively, with 9 bases between them. Germline V CDR1 and CDR2: MNHEY, SVGAGI. In DNA form, the CDR3 reads TGTGCCAGCGCCCGGGGGTCTGGAAACACCATATATTTT. Amino acids: CASARGSGNTIYF.

This chain uses TRBV10-3 with TRBJ2-2; 7 bases are a match to TRBD1. Germline V gene data show CDR1 as ENHRY and CDR2 as SYGVKD. This CDR3 region has 15 residues. The J segment lost 2 bases and the V segment lost 5 bases, leaving 5 bases of the junction unmatched. CDR3 in amino acids: CAISLQGLNTGELFF. The CDR3 DNA reads TGTGCCATCAGTCTACAGGGGTTAAACACCGGGGAGCTGTTTTTT.

The table lists this clone with many counts. The V call is TRBV11-2, the J call TRBJ1-3; 8 bases map to TRBD1. The CDR3 is 19 residues long. Germline assignment: CDR1 SGHAT and CDR2 FQNNGV. V trimming: 7 bases; J trimming: 0 bases; junction bases outside the gene matches: 17. CDR3 bases: TGTGCCAGCAACGACCGGGGCAGGGGGCGAGATTACTCTGGAAACACCATATATTTT. It encodes CASNDRGRGRDYSGNTIYF.

The V and J genes are TRBV5-1 and TRBJ1-4; D ambiguous. Germline V gene lookup returns CDR1 SGHRS and CDR2 YFSETQ. The CDR3 contains 15 residues. V was clipped by 4 bases and J by 0 bases, with 10 bases between them. CDR3 DNA: TGCGCCAGCAGCCGCGGGAGCGCAACTAATGAAAAACTGTTTTTT. This sequence encodes CASSRGSATNEKLFF.

This chain uses TRBV5-4 with TRBJ2-1; D call uncertain. The ends were cut back, 0 bases at V and 0 bases at J, with 13 bases in the middle. CDR1 is SGHNT and CDR2 is YYREEE in the germline V gene (reference sequence). This CDR3 has 17 residues. The CDR3 sequence is CASSLDGAQSSYNEQFF. The CDR3 coding sequence is TGTGCCAGCAGCTTGGATGGTGCTCAGAGCTCCTACAATGAGCAGTTCTTC.

This clone was picked up a small number of times. The genes are TRBV10-2 and TRBJ1-1; D remains unclear. Germline V lookup: CDR1 WSHSY, CDR2 SAAADI. Deletions cut 5 bases from V and 5 bases from J, with 9 bases between. The CDR3 is 12 amino acids. CDR3 in DNA: TGCGCCAGCAGTCCGACTGTAACTGAAGCTTTCTTT. It is translated as CASSPTVTEAFF.

The V gene is TRBV29-1, the J gene TRBJ1-2; TRBD1 aligns across 9 bases. This CDR3 region has 12 residues. After removal of 6 bases from V and 7 bases from J, the junction contained 6 bases not matched to a gene. In germline, CDR1 is SQVTM, CDR2 ANQGSEA. This CDR3 is CSVEQGAGGYTF. The CDR3 coding sequence is TGCAGCGTCGAACAGGGGGCGGGTGGCTACACCTTC.

This clone has only one observation. V and J are TRBV6-1 and TRBJ2-7; possibly TRBD2 for D (5 bases). The V end was cut by 3 bases, the J end by 7 bases, with 16 bases between. CDR1 MNHNS and CDR2 SASEGT come from the germline V gene. The CDR3 is made up of 14 amino acids. The CDR3 here is CASSEQDLFQEQYF. The DNA for the CDR3 is TGTGCCAGCAGTGAGCAGGACTTGTTTCAGGAGCAGTACTTC.

Only a few counts were recorded for this clone. This chain uses TRBV7-2 with TRBJ1-2; D ambiguous. CDR3 length: 10 residues. CDR1 is SGHTA and CDR2 is FQGNSA in the germline V gene. V shed 5 bases and J shed 8 bases, with 6 bases lying between them. The CDR3 protein is CASSPGGYTF. The CDR3 nucleotides read TGTGCCAGCAGCCCGGGGGGCTACACCTTC.

CDR3 nucleotides: TGTGCCTGGAGTGTACGTGGCAGGAACTATGGCTACACCTTC. Translating it yields CAWSVRGRNYGYTF. This chain uses TRBV30 with TRBJ1-2, with D unresolved. The CDR3 contains 14 residues. Per germline, CDR1 GTSNPN and CDR2 SVGIG (reference sequence). With 0 bases removed from V and 2 bases from J, the gap between germline ends came to 10 bases. The full variable domain, in which reference TRBV30 and TRBJ1-2 provide the parts outside the CDR3, is SQTIHQWPATLVQPVGSPLSLECTVEGTSNPNLYWYRQAAGRGLQLLFYSVGIGQISSEVPQNLSASRPQDRQFILSSKKLLLSDSGFYLCAWSVRGRNYGYTFGSGTRLTVV.

The chain is built from TRBV2 and TRBJ1-4, with D perhaps TRBD1 (6 bases). The CDR3 runs to 15 residues. Trimming removed 1 base from V and 4 bases from J, with 10 bases in between. Per the germline V gene, CDR1 is SNHLY and CDR2 is FYNNEI. The CDR3 nucleotides read TGTGCCAGCAGTGAAGATGGCAGGGGTAATGAAAAACTGTTTTTT. This translates into CASSEDGRGNEKLFF.

This chain uses TRBV10-1 with TRBJ2-2; 11 positions agree with TRBD1. The CDR3 contains 16 residues. Germline trimming cut 2 bases from V and 3 bases from J; bases unmatched to any gene: 2. The germline gives CDR1 WNHNN, CDR2 SYGVQD (reference sequence). CDR3 bases: TGCGCCAGCAGTGAGCCGGGACAGGGGGACACCGGGGAGCTGTTTTTT. Translated: CASSEPGQGDTGELFF.